These 7 T cell receptor beta chains share one sample of origin, sequenced in a study of CD8+CD57+ T cells in acquired aplastic anemia. The TCR beta profiling, which covered VDJ combination and CDR3 sequence, was carried out using genomic DNA as the template. Each CDR3 protein is one row after TCRdb ran MiXCR on the reads. The repertoire has some 200,000 distinct CDR3 sequences, 30% to 40% of them found once; the top ten carry roughly 1.1%. The sequenced material came from sorted CD4+, CD8+, or CD8+CD57+ T cells (not recorded which) from PBMCs. These receptors all stem from a human donor in good health, serving as a control.

The sample holds many counts of this clonotype. The rearrangement uses TRBV19 and TRBJ1-2; D gene unclear. The CDR3 sequence is 17 residues long. V lost 5 bases to trimming and J lost 2 bases, with 21 bases between them. Germline CDR1 reads LNHDA; CDR2 reads SQIVND (reference sequence). The CDR3 reads CASSYLLTAVGNYGYTF. The CDR3 DNA follows: TGTGCCAGTAGTTACCTCTTGACCGCCGTGGGAAACTATGGCTACACCTTC.

This clonotype came up many times. The chain is built from TRBV29-1 and TRBJ1-1; no firm D call. CDR3 length: 15 amino acids. Trimming took 4 bases from V and 0 from J, leaving 15 bases between them. Germline V gene lookup returns CDR1 SQVTM and CDR2 ANQGSEA. The CDR3 nucleotides read TGCAGCGTTGCGACGGAAGGGTGGGTGAACACTGAAGCTTTCTTT. Translated: CSVATEGWVNTEAFF.

At least ten counts were recorded for this clonotype. The chain couples TRBV20-1 to TRBJ2-1; 7 bases match TRBD2. CDR1 and CDR2 (germline): DFQATT, SNEGSKA (reference sequence). Trimming at V came to 8 bases and at J to 4 bases, leaving 14 bases not matched to a gene. The CDR3 extends over 15 amino acids. The CDR3 DNA reads TGCAGTCCCTCCAAGCGGGGAAAAGATTACAATGAGCAGTTCTTC. Residues: CSPSKRGKDYNEQFF.

This clonotype was observed at least ten times. V is TRBV10-2 and J is TRBJ2-7, with 12 bases identical to TRBD2. The CDR3 consists of 16 residues. Trimming at V came to 8 bases and at J to 7 bases, leaving 15 bases not matched to a gene. The germline CDR1 and CDR2 sequences are WSHSY and SAAADI. In nucleotides, the CDR3 is TGCGCCAGCGGAAGAATCCCTAGCGGGAGGGCCCTAGAGCAGTACTTC. Protein product: CASGRIPSGRALEQYF.

This clonotype came up many times. The chain has TRBV5-8 and TRBJ2-5; 7 bases match TRBD2. The CDR3 loop spans 14 amino acids. CDR1 is SGHTS and CDR2 is YDEGEE in the germline V gene. J gave up 3 bases and V 1 base, and 3 bases lay outside the gene matches. For the CDR3, the DNA is TGTGCCAGCAGCTTGATGGCGGGGGAAGAGACCCAGTACTTC. This sequence encodes CASSLMAGEETQYF.

In this sample, this clonotype turned up many times. The chain carries TRBV9 and TRBJ2-6; D remains unclear. Trimming left V 4 bases short and J 5 bases short, with 16 bases between. The CDR3 length is 16 residues. Germline V lookup: CDR1 SGDLS, CDR2 YYNGEE. The CDR3 spells CASSRSLGVWANVLTF. The CDR3 nucleotides are TGTGCCAGCAGCCGGTCACTGGGTGTTTGGGCCAACGTCCTGACTTTC.

As to this clonotype: Mismatch with germline at one junction end may stem from a read error. The gene calls are TRBV2 and TRBJ2-5; 10 nucleotides match TRBD2. The CDR3 runs to 14 residues. Germline CDR1 reads SNHLY; CDR2 reads FYNNEI. Written as DNA, the CDR3 is TGTGCCACCAGTGATCCTAGCGGGAGAGAGACCCAGTACTTC. Translating it yields CATSDPSGRETQYF.